Listed here is a single T cell receptor (beta chain). The entry originates in a study of blood T cell repertoires in COVID-19. Overall study context: Whether acute or convalescent, the COVID-19 samples came from the United States, Italy and Spain. Sources were T cells, B-cell-depleted T cells, or PBMCs; the material itself was cDNA or gDNA.

Seattle participants joined during active infection and were tracked over time. Unmatched junction bases numbered 5, after V lost 4 bases and J lost 4 bases. The CDR3 extends over 15 amino acids. CDR1 SGHRS and CDR2 YFSETQ come from the germline V gene. In the original workflow: It was from reference gene primer amplification that nucleated cell counts were estimated. Generated by immunoSEQ multiplex PCR, the TCRdb table keeps only in-frame clones and is missing some. Clonal size and the V and J genes are those of that table, whereas D and trimming came from the DNA. The sample records roughly 200,000 clones, about 88% being singletons.

V and J are TRBV5-1 and TRBJ2-1, with 10 bases that match TRBD1. The source of this sequence is a man aged 50 to 59 with COVID-19, enrolled during active disease. Material: peripheral blood. In DNA, the CDR3 is TGCGCCAGCAGCCCGGGACAGGGGTTTTACAATGAGCAGTTCTTC. Residues: CASSPGQGFYNEQFF.